This T cell receptor beta chain was found in a study of T cells in Graves' hyperthyroidism and ophthalmopathy. General study results and limits: A model of 13 V-J pairs discriminated ophthalmopathy from stable hyperthyroidism. Blood also contained most expanded thyroid clonotypes above 0.001.

Amplification yielded TCR beta CDR3 regions, with RNA transcripts as the source. With the HTBI primer set, the TCR CDR3 went through a first round of RT-PCR. TCRdb independently ran MiXCR on the multiplex PCR reads; one entry per CDR3 protein. The repertoire holds under 700,000 distinct CDR3 sequences, with roughly 46% as singletons. Uncontrolled infection, other autoimmune disease, pregnancy or lactation disqualified patients from enrolment. Diagnosis rested on symptoms, serum thyroxine and TRAb, thyroid ultrasound, and orbital computed tomography. This clonotype has just a few counts. The antigen remains unidentified. Source material: peripheral blood or thyroid tissue (not recorded which). The TCR sequence derives from a woman under 30 with Graves' hyperthyroidism.

The CDR3 here is CASSQDRDGVSGANVLTF. Here the CDR3 DNA reads TGTGCCAGCAGCCAAGATCGGGACGGCGTCTCTGGGGCCAACGTCCTGACTTTC. The V and J genes are TRBV4-2 and TRBJ2-6, with D tentatively TRBD1 or TRBD2 (5 bases each). The CDR3 has 18 amino acids. CDR1 is LGHNA, CDR2 YNFKEQ, per germline. Trimming took off 0 bases at V and 0 bases at J, with 12 bases between the two ends.